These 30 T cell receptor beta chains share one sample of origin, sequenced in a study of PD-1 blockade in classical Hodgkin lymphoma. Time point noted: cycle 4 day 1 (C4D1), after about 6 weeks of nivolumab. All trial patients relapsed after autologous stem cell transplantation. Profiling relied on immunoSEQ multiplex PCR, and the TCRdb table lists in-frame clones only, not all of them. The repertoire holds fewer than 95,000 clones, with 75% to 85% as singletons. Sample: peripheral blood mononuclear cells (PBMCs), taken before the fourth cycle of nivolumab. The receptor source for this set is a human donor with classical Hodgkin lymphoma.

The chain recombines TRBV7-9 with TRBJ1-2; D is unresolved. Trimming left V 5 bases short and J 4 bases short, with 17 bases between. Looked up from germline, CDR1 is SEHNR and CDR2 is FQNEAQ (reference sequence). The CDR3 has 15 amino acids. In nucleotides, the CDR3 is TGTGCCAGCAGCCGCTCCCTGGGCGTTAGCTATGGCTACACCTTC. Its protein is CASSRSLGVSYGYTF.

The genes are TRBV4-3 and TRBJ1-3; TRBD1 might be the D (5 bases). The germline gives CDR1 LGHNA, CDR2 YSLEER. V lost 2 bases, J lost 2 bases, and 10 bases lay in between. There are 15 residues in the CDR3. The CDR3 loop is CASSQQGGAGNTIYF. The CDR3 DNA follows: TGCGCCAGCAGCCAACAGGGAGGTGCTGGAAACACCATATATTTT.

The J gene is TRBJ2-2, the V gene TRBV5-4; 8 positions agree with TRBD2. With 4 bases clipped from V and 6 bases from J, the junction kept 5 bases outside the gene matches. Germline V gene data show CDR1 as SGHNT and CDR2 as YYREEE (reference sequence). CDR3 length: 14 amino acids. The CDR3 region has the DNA TGTGCCAGCAGCCCAAGCGGGAGCCCCGGGGAGCTGTTTTTT. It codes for CASSPSGSPGELFF.

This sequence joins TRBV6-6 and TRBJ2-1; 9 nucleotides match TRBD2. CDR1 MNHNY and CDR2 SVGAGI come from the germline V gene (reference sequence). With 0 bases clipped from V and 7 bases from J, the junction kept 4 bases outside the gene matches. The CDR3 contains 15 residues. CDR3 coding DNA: TGTGCCAGCAGTTACTCGGGGACTAGCTGGAATGAGCAGTTCTTC. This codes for CASSYSGTSWNEQFF.

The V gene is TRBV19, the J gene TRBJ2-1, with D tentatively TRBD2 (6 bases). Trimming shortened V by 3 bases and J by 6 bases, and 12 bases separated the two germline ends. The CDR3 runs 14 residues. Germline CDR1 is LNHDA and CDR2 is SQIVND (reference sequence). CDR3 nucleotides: TGTGCCAGTAGTATTCCCGGGACTCCCAATGAGCAGTTCTTC. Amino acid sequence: CASSIPGTPNEQFF.

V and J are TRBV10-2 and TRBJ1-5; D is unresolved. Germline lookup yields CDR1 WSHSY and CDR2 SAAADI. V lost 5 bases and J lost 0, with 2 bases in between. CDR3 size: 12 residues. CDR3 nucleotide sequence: TGCGCCAGCAGTTATAGCAATCAGCCCCAGCATTTT. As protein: CASSYSNQPQHF.

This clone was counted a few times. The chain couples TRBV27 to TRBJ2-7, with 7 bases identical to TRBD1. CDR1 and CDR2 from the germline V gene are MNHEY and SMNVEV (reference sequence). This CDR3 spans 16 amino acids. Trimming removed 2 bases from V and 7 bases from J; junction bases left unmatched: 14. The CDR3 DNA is TGTGCCAGCAGTTTAACACCGGGACAGACTGCTCGGGAGCAGTACTTC. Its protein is CASSLTPGQTAREQYF.

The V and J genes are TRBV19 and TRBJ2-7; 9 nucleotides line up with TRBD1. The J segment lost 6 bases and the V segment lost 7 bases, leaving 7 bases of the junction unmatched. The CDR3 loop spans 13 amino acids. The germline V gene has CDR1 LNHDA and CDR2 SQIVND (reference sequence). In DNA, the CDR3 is TGTGCCAGTACGGACAGGGGCTGGGGCGAGCAGTACTTC. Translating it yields CASTDRGWGEQYF.

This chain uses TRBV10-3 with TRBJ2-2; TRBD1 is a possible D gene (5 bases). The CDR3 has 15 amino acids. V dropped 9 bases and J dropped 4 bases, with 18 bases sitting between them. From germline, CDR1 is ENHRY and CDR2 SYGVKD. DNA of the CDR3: TGTGCCATAGCCCAGGGTCAGGGTATCACCGGGGAGCTGTTTTTT. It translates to CAIAQGQGITGELFF.

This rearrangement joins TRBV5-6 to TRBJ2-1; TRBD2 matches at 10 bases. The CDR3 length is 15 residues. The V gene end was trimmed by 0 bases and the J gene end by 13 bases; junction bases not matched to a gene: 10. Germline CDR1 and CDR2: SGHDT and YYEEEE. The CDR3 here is CASSLVGASGGGQFF. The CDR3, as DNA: TGTGCCAGCAGCTTGGTCGGGGCTAGCGGGGGAGGACAGTTCTTC.

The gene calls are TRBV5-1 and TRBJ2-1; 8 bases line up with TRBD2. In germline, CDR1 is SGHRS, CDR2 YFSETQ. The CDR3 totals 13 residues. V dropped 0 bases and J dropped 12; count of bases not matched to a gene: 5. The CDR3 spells CASSLAQRELQFF. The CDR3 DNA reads TGCGCCAGCAGCTTGGCCCAGCGGGAGTTGCAGTTCTTC.

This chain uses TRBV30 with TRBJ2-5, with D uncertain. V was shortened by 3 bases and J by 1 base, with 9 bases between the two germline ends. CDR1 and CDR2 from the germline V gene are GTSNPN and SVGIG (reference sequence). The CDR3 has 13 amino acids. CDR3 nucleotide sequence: TGTGCCTGGAGCCCCCGGCCCCAAGAGACCCAGTACTTC. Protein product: CAWSPRPQETQYF.

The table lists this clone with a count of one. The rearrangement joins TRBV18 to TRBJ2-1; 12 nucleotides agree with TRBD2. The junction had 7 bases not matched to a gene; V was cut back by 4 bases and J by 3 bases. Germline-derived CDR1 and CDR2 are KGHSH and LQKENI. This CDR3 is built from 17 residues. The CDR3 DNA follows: TGTGCCAGCTCACTCTCTTTGACTAGCGGGAGCTACAATGAGCAGTTCTTC. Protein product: CASSLSLTSGSYNEQFF.

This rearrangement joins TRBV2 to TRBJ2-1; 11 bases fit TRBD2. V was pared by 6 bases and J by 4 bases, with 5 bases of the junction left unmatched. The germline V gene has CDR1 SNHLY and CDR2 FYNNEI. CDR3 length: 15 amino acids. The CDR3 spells CASRLAGGKYNEQFF. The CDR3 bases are TGTGCCAGCAGATTAGCGGGAGGGAAGTACAATGAGCAGTTCTTC.

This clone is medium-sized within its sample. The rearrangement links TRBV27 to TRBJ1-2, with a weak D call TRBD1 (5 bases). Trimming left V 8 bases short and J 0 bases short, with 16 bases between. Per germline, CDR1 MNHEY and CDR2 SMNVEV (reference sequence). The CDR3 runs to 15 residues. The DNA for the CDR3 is TGTGCCAGCGGGACCCAGGACCGGCCTAACTATGGCTACACCTTC. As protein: CASGTQDRPNYGYTF.

In DNA, the CDR3 is TGTGCCAGCAGTGAACCCGCTTCGGGCGAGCAGTACTTC. Protein: CASSEPASGEQYF. The V call is TRBV6-5, the J call TRBJ2-7; D not resolved. Trimming removed 5 bases at V and 6 bases at J, with 14 bases between. This CDR3 contains 13 residues. Germline CDR1 is MNHEY and CDR2 is SVGAGI.

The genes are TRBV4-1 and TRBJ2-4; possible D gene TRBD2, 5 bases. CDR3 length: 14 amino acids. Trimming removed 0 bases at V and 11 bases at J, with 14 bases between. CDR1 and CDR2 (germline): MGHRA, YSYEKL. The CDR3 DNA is TGCGCCAGCAGCCAAGACCCAGGACGGGGAGTTCAGTACTTC. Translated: CASSQDPGRGVQYF.

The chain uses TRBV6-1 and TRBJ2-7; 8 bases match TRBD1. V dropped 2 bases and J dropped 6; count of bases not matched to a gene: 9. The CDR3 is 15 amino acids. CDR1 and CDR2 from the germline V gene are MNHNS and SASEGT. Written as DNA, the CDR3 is TGTGCCAGCAGTGAACTCGGACAGGGTAAGGGCGAGCAGTACTTC. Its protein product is CASSELGQGKGEQYF.

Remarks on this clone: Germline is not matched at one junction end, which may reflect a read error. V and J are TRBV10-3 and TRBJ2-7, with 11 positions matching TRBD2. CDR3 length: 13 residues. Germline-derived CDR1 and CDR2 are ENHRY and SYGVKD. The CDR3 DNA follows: TGTGTCATCAGCCTGGGACTAGCGGACGAGCAGTACTTC. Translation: CVISLGLADEQYF.

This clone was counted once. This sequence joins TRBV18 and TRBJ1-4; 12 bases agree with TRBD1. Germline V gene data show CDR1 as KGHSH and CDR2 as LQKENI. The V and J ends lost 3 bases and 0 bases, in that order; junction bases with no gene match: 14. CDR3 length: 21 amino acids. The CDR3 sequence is CASSPEMGQGAIFATNEKLFF. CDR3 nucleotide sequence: TGTGCCAGCTCACCTGAAATGGGACAGGGGGCCATCTTTGCAACTAATGAAAAACTGTTTTTT. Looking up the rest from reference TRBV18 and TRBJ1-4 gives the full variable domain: NAGVMQNPRHLVRRRGQEARLRCSPMKGHSHVYWYRQLPEEGLKFMVYLQKENIIDESGMPKERFSAEFPKEGPSILRIQQVVRGDSAAYFCASSPEMGQGAIFATNEKLFFGSGTQLSVL.

CDR3 region: CASSAYGENTEAFF. The CDR3 nucleotides are TGCGCCAGCAGCGCCTATGGGGAGAACACTGAAGCTTTCTTT. V usage is TRBV5-1 and J usage is TRBJ1-1; D gene uncertain. The germline CDR1 and CDR2 sequences are SGHRS and YFSETQ. There are 14 residues in the CDR3. V gave up 4 bases and J gave up 1 base, with 11 bases separating them. Drawing the rest from reference TRBV5-1 and TRBJ1-1, the complete variable domain is KAGVTQTPRYLIKTRGQQVTLSCSPISGHRSVSWYQQTPGQGLQFLFEYFSETQRNKGNFPGRFSGRQFSNSRSEMNVSTLELGDSALYLCASSAYGENTEAFFGQGTRLTVV.

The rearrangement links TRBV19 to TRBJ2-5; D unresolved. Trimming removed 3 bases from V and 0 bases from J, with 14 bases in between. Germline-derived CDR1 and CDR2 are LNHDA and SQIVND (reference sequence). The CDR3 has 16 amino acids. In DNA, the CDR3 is TGTGCCAGTAGTATCAGGTCATCCGAGTACCAAGAGACCCAGTACTTC. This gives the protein CASSIRSSEYQETQYF.

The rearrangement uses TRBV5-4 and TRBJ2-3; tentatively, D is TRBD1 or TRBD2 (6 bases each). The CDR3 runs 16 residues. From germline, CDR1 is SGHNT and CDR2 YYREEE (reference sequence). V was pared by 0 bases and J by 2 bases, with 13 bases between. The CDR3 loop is CASSLVAGHATDTQYF. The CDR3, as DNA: TGTGCCAGCAGCTTGGTGGCGGGACACGCCACAGATACGCAGTATTTT.

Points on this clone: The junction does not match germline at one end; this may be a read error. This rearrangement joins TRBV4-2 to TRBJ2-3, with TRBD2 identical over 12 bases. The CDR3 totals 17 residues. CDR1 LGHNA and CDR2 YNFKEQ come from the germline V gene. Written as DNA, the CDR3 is TGTGCCAGCAGCCGGCTAGCGGGAGGGCCCCCCACAGATGCGCAGTATTTT. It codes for CASSRLAGGPPTDAQYF.

Here the CDR3 DNA reads TGTGCCAGCTCACCTCAGGCTTCCGACGAGCAGTACTTC. Its protein is CASSPQASDEQYF. This chain connects TRBV18 to TRBJ2-7, with D unclear. The CDR3 loop spans 13 amino acids. Trimming took off 3 bases at V and 5 bases at J, with 11 bases between the two ends. Germline assignment: CDR1 KGHSH and CDR2 LQKENI. Variable domain in full (rest from reference TRBV18 and TRBJ2-7): NAGVMQNPRHLVRRRGQEARLRCSPMKGHSHVYWYRQLPEEGLKFMVYLQKENIIDESGMPKERFSAEFPKEGPSILRIQQVVRGDSAAYFCASSPQASDEQYFGPGTRLTVT.

This CDR3 reads CASSFREGAGNTIYF. In DNA form, the CDR3 reads TGTGCCAGCAGTTTTCGGGAGGGGGCTGGAAACACCATATATTTT. The chain links TRBV27 to TRBJ1-3; possible D gene TRBD1, 6 bases. This CDR3 comprises 15 residues. V was trimmed by 3 bases and J by 2 bases, leaving 11 bases between them. The V gene's germline CDR1 is MNHEY and CDR2 SMNVEV (reference sequence).

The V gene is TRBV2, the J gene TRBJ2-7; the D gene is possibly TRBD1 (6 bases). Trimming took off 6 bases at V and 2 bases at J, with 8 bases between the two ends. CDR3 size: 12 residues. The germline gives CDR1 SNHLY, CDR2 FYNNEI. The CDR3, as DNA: TGTGCCAGCAGGGACAGAGCCTACGAGCAGTACTTC. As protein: CASRDRAYEQYF.

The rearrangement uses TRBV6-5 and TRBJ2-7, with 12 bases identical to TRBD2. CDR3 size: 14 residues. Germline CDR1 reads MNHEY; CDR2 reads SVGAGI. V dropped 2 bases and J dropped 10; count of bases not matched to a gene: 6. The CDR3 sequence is CASSYGASGRVQYF. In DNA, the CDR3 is TGTGCCAGCAGTTACGGGGCTAGCGGGAGGGTTCAGTACTTC.

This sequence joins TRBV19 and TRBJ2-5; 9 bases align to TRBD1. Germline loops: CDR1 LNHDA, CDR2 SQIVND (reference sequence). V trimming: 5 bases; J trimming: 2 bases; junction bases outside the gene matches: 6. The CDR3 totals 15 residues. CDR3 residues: CASSSGTGMQETQYF. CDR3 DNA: TGTGCCAGTAGTTCCGGGACAGGGATGCAAGAGACCCAGTACTTC.

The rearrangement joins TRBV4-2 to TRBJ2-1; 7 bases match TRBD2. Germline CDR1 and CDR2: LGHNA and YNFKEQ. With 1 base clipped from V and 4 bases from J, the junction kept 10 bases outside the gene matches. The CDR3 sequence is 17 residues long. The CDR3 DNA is TGTGCCAGCAGCCAAGCGCGCGGGGGAGGGCCGTACAATGAGCAGTTCTTC. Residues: CASSQARGGGPYNEQFF.